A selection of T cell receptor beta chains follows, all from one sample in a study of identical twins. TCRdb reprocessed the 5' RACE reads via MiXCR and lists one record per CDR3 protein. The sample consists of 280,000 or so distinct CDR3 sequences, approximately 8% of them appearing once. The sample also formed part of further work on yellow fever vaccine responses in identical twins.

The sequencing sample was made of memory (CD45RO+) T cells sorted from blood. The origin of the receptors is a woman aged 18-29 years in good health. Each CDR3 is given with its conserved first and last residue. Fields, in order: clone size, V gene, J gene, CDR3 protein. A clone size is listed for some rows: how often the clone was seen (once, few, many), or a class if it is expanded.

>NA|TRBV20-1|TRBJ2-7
CSAPPGDVGPPYEQYF
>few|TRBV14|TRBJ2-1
CASSASGRSGLNEQFF
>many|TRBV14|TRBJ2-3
CASSQSSLIGTDTQYF
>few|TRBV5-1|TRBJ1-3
CASSLDPDRADTIYF
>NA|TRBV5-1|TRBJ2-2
CASSPYPGLADTGELFF
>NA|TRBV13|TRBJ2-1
CASSSGLLHGNEQFF
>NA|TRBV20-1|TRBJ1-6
CSAFRGDSPLHF
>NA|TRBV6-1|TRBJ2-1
CASTEGFTYNEQFF
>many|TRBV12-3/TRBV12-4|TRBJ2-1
CASTLTPGLAGGEQFF
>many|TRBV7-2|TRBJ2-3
CASSLDSDTQYF
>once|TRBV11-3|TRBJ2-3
CASSSGQGRSSDTQYF
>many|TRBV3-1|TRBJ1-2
CASSHADRVYGYTF
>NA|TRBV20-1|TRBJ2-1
CSATGLAGLSSYNEQFF
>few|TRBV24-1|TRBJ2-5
CATSDGQRGETQYF
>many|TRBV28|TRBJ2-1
CASRRATHNEQFF
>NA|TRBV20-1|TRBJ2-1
CSASGNNEQFF
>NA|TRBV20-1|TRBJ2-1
CSARGDQDYNEQFF
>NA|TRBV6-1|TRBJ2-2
CASSQRFGRVNTGELFF
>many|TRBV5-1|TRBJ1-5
CASSLDPSRTQPQHF
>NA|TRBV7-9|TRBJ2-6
CASSSYRGSSGANVLTF
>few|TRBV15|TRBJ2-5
CATSRGEYQETQYF
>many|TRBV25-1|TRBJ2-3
CASSVPGLAHYSTDTQYF
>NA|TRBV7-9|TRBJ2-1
CASSPPGRRDNEQFF
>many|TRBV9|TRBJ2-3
CASSAPGTGGNTQYF